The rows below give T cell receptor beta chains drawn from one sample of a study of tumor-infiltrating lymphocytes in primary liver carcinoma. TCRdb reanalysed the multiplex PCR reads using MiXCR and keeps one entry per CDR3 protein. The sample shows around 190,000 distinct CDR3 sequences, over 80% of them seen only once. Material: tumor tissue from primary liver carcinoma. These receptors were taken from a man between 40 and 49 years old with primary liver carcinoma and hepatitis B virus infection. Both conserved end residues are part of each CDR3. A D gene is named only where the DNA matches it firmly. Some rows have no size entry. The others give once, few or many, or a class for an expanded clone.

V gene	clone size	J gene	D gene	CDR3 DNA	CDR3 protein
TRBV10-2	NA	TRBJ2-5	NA	TGCGCCAGCAGTGATACCAGGCCGGAGACGCAGTACTTC	CASSDTRPETQYF
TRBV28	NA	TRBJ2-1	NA	TGTGCCAGCAGATTTGAGCTGAATGAGCAACTCTTC	CASRFELNEQLF
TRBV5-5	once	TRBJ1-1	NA	TGTGCCAGCAGCCACAATTCTCAGCGAAACAATGAAGCTTTCTTT	CASSHNSQRNNEAFF
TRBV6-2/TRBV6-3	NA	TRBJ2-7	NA	TGTGCCAGCAGTTACTCGAGTATCGACTATTTCTGCGAGCTGTACTTC	CASSYSSIDYFCELYF
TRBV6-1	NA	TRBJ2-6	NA	TGTGCCAGCAGTGAAGCCTGGGGCAGAGTGTCCTCTGGGGTCATCGTCCTGACTTTC	CASSEAWGRVSSGVIVLTF
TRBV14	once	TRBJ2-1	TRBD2	TGCCCCAGCAGTGCTGTAGCGGGATGGGTAATCAATGAGCAGTTCTTC	CPSSAVAGWVINEQFF
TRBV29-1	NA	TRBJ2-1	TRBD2	TGCAGCGGGGACCAGCGGGGGACCAGGGTTTTC	CSGDQRGTRVF
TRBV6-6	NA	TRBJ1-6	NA	TGTGCCAACAGTAATACAGGAGTGTCACCCCTCCACTTT	CANSNTGVSPLHF
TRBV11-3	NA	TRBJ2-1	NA	TGTCCCAGCAGCTTAGCTACTGGGGCATACTACAATGAGCAGTTCTTC	CPSSLATGAYYNEQFF
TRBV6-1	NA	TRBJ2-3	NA	TGTGTCAGCAGTGATTGGGTAGATACGCAGTATTTT	CVSSDWVDTQYF
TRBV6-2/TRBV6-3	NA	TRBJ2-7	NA	TGTGCTAGCAGCCGAGGCAGAAACGGACAGAATTTCTTCGAGCAGTACTTC	CASSRGRNGQNFFEQYF
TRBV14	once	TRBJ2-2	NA	TGTGCCAGCAGCCCCACGAGGAACACTGGGGAGCCGTTTTTT	CASSPTRNTGEPFF
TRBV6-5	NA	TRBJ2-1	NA	TGTGCCAGCAGTTCGAAGCGAGCGGAGATCTATAATGAGCGGTTCTTC	CASSSKRAEIYNERFF